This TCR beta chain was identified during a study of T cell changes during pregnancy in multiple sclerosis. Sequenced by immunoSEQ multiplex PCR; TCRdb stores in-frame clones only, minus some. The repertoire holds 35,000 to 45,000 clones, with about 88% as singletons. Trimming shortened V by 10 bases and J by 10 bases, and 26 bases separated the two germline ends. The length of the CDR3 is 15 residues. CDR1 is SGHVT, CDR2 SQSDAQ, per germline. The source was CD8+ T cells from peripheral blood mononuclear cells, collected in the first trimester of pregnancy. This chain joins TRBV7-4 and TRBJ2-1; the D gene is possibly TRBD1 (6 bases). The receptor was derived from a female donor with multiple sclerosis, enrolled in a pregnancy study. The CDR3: CAILILRDTVAEQFF. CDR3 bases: TGTGCCATCCTGATACTCCGGGACACGGTGGCAGAGCAGTTCTTC.